This paragraph covers one T cell receptor (beta chain) sequence. Other DNA sequences from this sample encode an identical CDR3 as well. Clones were read by immunoSEQ multiplex PCR, and TCRdb kept only the in-frame ones, dropping some. This table holds about 960,000 clones, approximately 76% found once. The sample comes from a study of shared clonotypes between healthy human individuals. Germline V gives CDR1 SGHRS, CDR2 YFSETQ. The CDR3 runs to 13 residues. The V gene lost 2 bases and the J gene lost 1 base, with 4 bases spanning the gap. Sequencing used memory CD4+ T cells sorted from blood. Subset in this sample: CD45RA-negative fraction. The chain joins TRBV5-1 to TRBJ1-3; D ambiguous. This TCR was sampled from a man younger than 30 in good health. The CDR3 region is CASSFSSGNTIYF. The DNA of the CDR3 is TGCGCCAGCAGCTTTTCATCTGGAAACACCATATATTTT.